This T cell receptor beta chain was sequenced during a study of blood T cell repertoires in COVID-19. On the study more broadly: The study drew acute and convalescent COVID-19 samples from the United States, Italy and Spain. T cells, B-cell-depleted T cells, or PBMCs provided the cDNA or gDNA that served as material.

Trimming left V 2 bases short and J 8 bases short, with 10 bases between. Germline CDR1 is LNHDA and CDR2 is SQIVND (reference sequence). The CDR3 spans 13 residues. Authors' analysis steps: Cell counts per sample came from amplifying reference gene primers. Using immunoSEQ multiplex PCR, the repertoire was profiled, and TCRdb retains in-frame clones only, with some absent. D and trimming come from the DNA, and the V and J calls and clone size come from that table. The sample has over 95,000 clones, about 89% seen once. This chain uses TRBV19 with TRBJ2-4, with unresolved D. Sequenced: peripheral blood. This TCR derives from a human donor with acute or convalescent COVID-19. The donor label of this sample is uncertain. The CDR3 spells CASSIFPEDIQYF. The CDR3 coding sequence is TGTGCCAGTAGTATATTTCCCGAGGACATTCAGTACTTC.